This T cell receptor (beta chain) appears in the sequencing data of a study of T cell responses to AZD1222 COVID-19 vaccine. The table came from immunoSEQ multiplex PCR; TCRdb's copy has only in-frame clones and leaves some out. Of more than 140,000 clones listed, more than 70% are singletons. The CDR3 loop spans 19 amino acids. V lost 4 bases and J lost 10; bases outside the gene matches: 16. Germline V lookup: CDR1 MNHEY, CDR2 SMNVEV (reference sequence). The starting material was peripheral blood, obtained on day 0 of AZD1222 vaccination. The chain employs TRBV27 and TRBJ2-2, with TRBD2 identical over 15 bases. The receptor was derived from an adult in good health. The CDR3 coding sequence is TGTGCCAGCAGTTACCCGGGGAGGGGACTAGCGGGAGGTTATGAGGAGCTGTTTTTT. It encodes CASSYPGRGLAGGYEELFF.